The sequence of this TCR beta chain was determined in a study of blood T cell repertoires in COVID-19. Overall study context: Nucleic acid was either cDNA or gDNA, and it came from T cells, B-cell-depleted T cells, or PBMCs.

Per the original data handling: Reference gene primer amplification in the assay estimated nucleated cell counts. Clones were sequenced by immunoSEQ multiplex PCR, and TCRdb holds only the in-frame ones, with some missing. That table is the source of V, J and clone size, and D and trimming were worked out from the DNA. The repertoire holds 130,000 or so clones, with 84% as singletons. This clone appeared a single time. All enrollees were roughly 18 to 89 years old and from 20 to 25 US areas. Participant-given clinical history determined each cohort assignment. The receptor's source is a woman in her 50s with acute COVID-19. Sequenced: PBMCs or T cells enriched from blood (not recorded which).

CDR3 DNA: TGTGCCAGCAGCCAAGAAGCGGGAGGGGGCTACGAGCAGTACTTC. This translates into CASSQEAGGGYEQYF. The genes are TRBV14 and TRBJ2-7; 10 bases align to TRBD2. The CDR3 spans 15 residues. J gave up 3 bases and V 0 bases, and 2 bases lay outside the gene matches. Per germline, CDR1 SGHDN and CDR2 FVKESK.